This T cell receptor beta chain stems from a study of T-cell memory formation after mild COVID-19. Study as a whole: Largely, TCR clusters stayed within a single donor. General observations from the study: Later expanders leaned CD4+, whereas day 15 to 85 contracting clones were balanced CD4/CD8. Largely, contracting CD4+ clones fell within CM and EM, and contracting CD8+ clones within EMRA.

The CDR3 extends over 14 amino acids. V was clipped by 6 bases and J by 5 bases; unmatched bases: 7. Germline values: CDR1 MNHEY, CDR2 SVGEGT. A single record per CDR3 protein comes from TCRdb applying MiXCR to the 5' RACE reads. The table shows under 250,000 distinct CDR3 sequences, with 25% to 35% occurring only once. As concerns this clonotype: As yet, its antigen is unknown.

The chain recombines TRBV6-2 or TRBV6-3 with TRBJ1-5; 7 bases agree with TRBD1. Sequenced input: PBMCs or a T cell subset sorted from them (not recorded which). The receptor was isolated from an adult woman who had mild COVID-19 (a few samples of this study predate the infection). Cell type and time point are not known. The CDR3 loop is CASRAGQEYQPQHF. The CDR3, as DNA: TGTGCCAGCAGGGCAGGACAGGAATATCAGCCCCAGCATTTT.